This is a list of T cell receptor beta chains from one sample in a study of blood T cell repertoires in COVID-19. Sequencing used immunoSEQ multiplex PCR; TCRdb keeps in-frame clones, though not all of them. The sample records roughly 70,000 clones, over 75% being singletons. The sequenced sample consisted of peripheral blood. All receptors derive from a man in his sixties or seventies with acute or convalescent COVID-19. CDR3s include the opening cysteine and the closing phenylalanine or tryptophan. Fields, in order: V gene, J gene, D gene, clone size, CDR3 DNA, CDR3 protein. D genes are given only for firm matches. Part of the rows lack a size; the others show once, few, many or a class for expanded clones.

TRBV4-3	TRBJ1-5	NA	NA	TGCGCCAGCAGCCAGGAATGGGGGGGGATCCAGCCCCAGCATTTT	CASSQEWGGIQPQHF
TRBV6-2/TRBV6-3	TRBJ1-3	NA	NA	TGTGCCAGCAGCTCCCGCACCCCGACATATGACACCATATATTTT	CASSSRTPTYDTIYF
TRBV18	TRBJ2-5	NA	NA	TGTGCCAGCTCACCACCGTCGGGTCGGGAAGAGACCCAGTACTTC	CASSPPSGREETQYF
TRBV7-9	TRBJ2-7	NA	NA	TGTGCCAGCAGCTCCGGGGACATACGGAGGCAGTACTTC	CASSSGDIRRQYF
TRBV5-1	TRBJ2-2	NA	NA	TGCGCCAGCAGCTTGGCACCGGTGAGCGGTTACACCGGGGAGCTGTTTTTT	CASSLAPVSGYTGELFF
TRBV9	TRBJ2-1	TRBD2	few	TGTGCCAGCAGCGCCGGGACTAGCGGGGGGTATTCCTACAATGAGCAGTTCTTC	CASSAGTSGGYSYNEQFF
TRBV18	TRBJ2-7	NA	NA	TGTGCCAGCTCATCTACCGGGACAAACTGGGAGCAGTACTTC	CASSSTGTNWEQYF
TRBV9	TRBJ2-2	TRBD2	NA	TGTGCCAGCAGCCCTCGGGCGGGGGGCATCAACACCGGGGAGCTGTTTTTT	CASSPRAGGINTGELFF
TRBV3-1/TRBV3-2	TRBJ2-2	TRBD1	NA	TGTGCCAGCAGCCATGGGACAGGGGTGGTCGGGGAGCTGTTTTTT	CASSHGTGVVGELFF
TRBV27	TRBJ1-5	NA	once	TGTGCCAGCAGCTATCGGGGCAATCAGCCCCAGCATTTT	CASSYRGNQPQHF
TRBV5-5	TRBJ1-1	NA	NA	TGTGCCAGCAGCTTGTTCGACAGGCCGAACACTGAAGCTTTCTTT	CASSLFDRPNTEAFF
TRBV7-9	TRBJ2-1	TRBD1	NA	TGTGCCAGCAGCCCCGGGACAGGGGGCAAGGAGAACTACAATGAGCAGTTCTTC	CASSPGTGGKENYNEQFF
TRBV10-3	TRBJ2-2	NA	NA	TGTGCCATCAGTGGACAGCAACCCGGGGAGCTGTTTTTT	CAISGQQPGELFF
TRBV14	TRBJ1-1	NA	NA	TGTGCCAGCAGCCGACAGCCGAACACTGAAGCTTTCTTT	CASSRQPNTEAFF
TRBV14	TRBJ1-6	TRBD1	NA	TGTGCCAGCAGCCATTGGACAGGGGTGAATTCACCCCTCCACTTT	CASSHWTGVNSPLHF
TRBV7-9	TRBJ2-3	NA	once	TGTGCCAGCAGCTCCAATCTCGCCGGAGATACGCAGTATTTT	CASSSNLAGDTQYF
TRBV7-3	TRBJ1-1	TRBD1	NA	TGTGCCAGCAGCCCTACAGGGGCGAACACTGAAGCTTTCTTT	CASSPTGANTEAFF
TRBV2	TRBJ1-5	TRBD1	NA	TGTGCCAGCAGTGCGGACAGGGGGGCCGGCCTCCAGCCCCAGCATTTT	CASSADRGAGLQPQHF
TRBV7-9	TRBJ1-4	NA	once	TGTGCCAGCAGCCCCATGGGAGCTAATGAAAAACTGTTTTTT	CASSPMGANEKLFF
TRBV28	TRBJ2-3	TRBD1	NA	TGTGCCACGAAACGGGACAGGGTTACAGATACGCAGTATTTT	CATKRDRVTDTQYF
TRBV24-1	TRBJ2-5	NA	NA	TGTGCCACCAGTGGTGGGACAATCCAAGAGACCCAGTACTTC	CATSGGTIQETQYF
TRBV19	TRBJ2-7	TRBD1	NA	TGTGCCACCCGGGACAGCTACGAGCAGTACTTC	CATRDSYEQYF
TRBV6-5	TRBJ2-5	TRBD1	NA	TGTGCCAGCACCTACACGGGGACAGCAGAGACCCAGTACTTC	CASTYTGTAETQYF
TRBV7-4	TRBJ1-5	NA	few	TGTCTCCGGGGGGCGCCTGATCAGCCCCAGCATTTT	CLRGAPDQPQHF
TRBV2	TRBJ1-1	NA	NA	TGTGCCAGCAGCGTTCAGCGGGGTTTAATGAACACTGAAGCTTTCTTT	CASSVQRGLMNTEAFF
TRBV19	TRBJ1-2	TRBD1	NA	TGTGCCACGGGGACAGGGGGCCTCTATGGCTACACCTTC	CATGTGGLYGYTF
TRBV5-1	TRBJ1-2	TRBD1	few	TGCGCCAGCAGCTTGGATGTAGACAGGGCGAGGGGTGGCTACACCTTC	CASSLDVDRARGGYTF
TRBV19	TRBJ2-4	TRBD1	NA	TGTGCCAGCCAGGACAGGGCGGGCCTAAACATTCAGTACTTC	CASQDRAGLNIQYF
TRBV5-1	TRBJ2-5	TRBD1	NA	TGCGCCAGCAGCATCAACACAGGGGGCACGACCCAGTACTTC	CASSINTGGTTQYF
TRBV30	TRBJ2-7	NA	NA	TGTGCCTGGAGGAGGCAGTCAAGCTCCTACGAGCAGTACTTC	CAWRRQSSSYEQYF
TRBV11-2	TRBJ1-4	NA	once	TGTGCCAGCAGCCCTTCCAGATGGGGGCGAAGTGAAAAACTGTTTTTT	CASSPSRWGRSEKLFF
TRBV4-3	TRBJ1-2	TRBD1	NA	TGCGCCAGCAGCCAAGATCAGGGGGCGTACTATGGCTACACCTTC	CASSQDQGAYYGYTF
TRBV29-1	TRBJ2-7	NA	NA	TGCAGCGTTGTTACCGACAACCCTTACAAGCAGTACTTC	CSVVTDNPYKQYF
TRBV3-1/TRBV3-2	TRBJ2-7	TRBD2	NA	TGTGCCAGCAGCCTGGAGTCTAGCGGGGGGGCGGAAGAGCAGTACTTC	CASSLESSGGAEEQYF
TRBV7-2	TRBJ2-7	NA	NA	TGTGCCAGCAGCTTAGCCTTCGGTTCCTACGAGCAGTACTTC	CASSLAFGSYEQYF
TRBV10-3	TRBJ1-1	NA	NA	TGTGCCATCAGTGAGTCGCGGGGGGGTATCACTGAAGCTTTCTTT	CAISESRGGITEAFF
TRBV28	TRBJ1-5	NA	NA	TGTGCCAGCAGTTTATCCTTGAGCAATCAGCCCCAGCATTTT	CASSLSLSNQPQHF
TRBV7-9	TRBJ2-1	NA	NA	TGTGCCAGCACCCAGCGAACCGGCTCCTACAATGAGCAGTTCTTC	CASTQRTGSYNEQFF
TRBV28	TRBJ1-6	NA	NA	TGTGCCAGCACGAGGGAATGGGATTCACCCCTCCACTTT	CASTREWDSPLHF
TRBV12-5	TRBJ1-5	NA	NA	TGTGCTAGTGGTTTGGTCTTGGACAGACATAGCAATCAGCCCCAGCATTTT	CASGLVLDRHSNQPQHF
TRBV5-6	TRBJ2-6	NA	few	TGTGCCAGCAGTGAAGGGGGCTCTGGGGCCAACGTCCTGACTTTC	CASSEGGSGANVLTF
TRBV10-3	TRBJ2-2	TRBD2	NA	TGTGCCATCAGTGAGCCCACCTTAGCGGGGGGAGCCGGGGAGCTGTTTTTT	CAISEPTLAGGAGELFF
TRBV5-1	TRBJ1-4	NA	NA	TGCGCCAGCAGGGCAGGGTTTACGGCTAATGAAAAACTGTTTTTT	CASRAGFTANEKLFF
TRBV27	TRBJ1-6	NA	NA	TGTGCCAGCAGTTTAGGGGGGGGCTCACCCCTCCACTTT	CASSLGGGSPLHF
TRBV27	TRBJ2-7	TRBD2	NA	TGTGCCAGCAGTACGACGGGACTAGCGGTCTACGAGCAGTACTTC	CASSTTGLAVYEQYF